These 29 T cell receptor beta chains were all obtained from the same sample, sequenced in a study of T cell changes during pregnancy in multiple sclerosis. Measured with immunoSEQ multiplex PCR; TCRdb has only the in-frame clones, and not every one. The data show 66,000 or so clones, 90% to 95% seen once. Sequenced material: CD8+ T cells from peripheral blood mononuclear cells, taken before pregnancy. The origin of the receptors is a female donor with multiple sclerosis, enrolled in a pregnancy study.

V gene TRBV7-3 combines with J gene TRBJ2-3; 11 positions match TRBD2. CDR1 and CDR2 (germline): SGHTA, FQGTGA. CDR3 length: 15 residues. V gave up 3 bases and J gave up 8 bases; unmatched junction bases: 7. CDR3 sequence reads: CASSFSGGASGTQYF. In DNA, the CDR3 is TGTGCCAGCAGCTTTAGCGGGGGGGCAAGTGGTACGCAGTATTTT. Full variable domain (missing parts from reference TRBV7-3 and TRBJ2-3): GAGVSQTPSNKVTEKGKYVELRCDPISGHTALYWYRQSLGQGPEFLIYFQGTGAADDSGLPNDRFFAVRPEGSVSTLKIQRTERGDSAVYLCASSFSGGASGTQYFGPGTRLTVL.

The chain couples TRBV5-5 to TRBJ2-7; TRBD1 aligns across 7 bases. The CDR3 is 14 amino acids. Germline V CDR1 and CDR2: SGHKS, YYEKEE (reference sequence). With V trimmed by 5 bases and J by 4 bases, 9 bases remained unmatched. The CDR3: CASRPGQQIYEQYF. As DNA, the CDR3 is TGTGCCAGCAGGCCGGGACAGCAAATTTACGAGCAGTACTTC.

This chain uses TRBV27 with TRBJ2-2; 11 bases are shared with TRBD1. CDR1 and CDR2 from the germline V gene are MNHEY and SMNVEV (reference sequence). Trimming cost V 4 bases and J 6 bases; bases outside gene matches: 1. This CDR3 has 14 amino acids. DNA for the CDR3: TGTGCCAGCAGTTCGGGACAGGGGGCCGGGGAGCTGTTTTTT. This gives the protein CASSSGQGAGELFF.

The V call is TRBV10-3, the J call TRBJ1-2; TRBD1 aligns across 8 bases. The CDR3 consists of 16 residues. V lost 5 bases to trimming and J lost 1 base; unmatched junction nucleotides: 9. The germline CDR1 and CDR2 sequences are ENHRY and SYGVKD. In DNA, the CDR3 is TGTGCCATCAGTCCGGGACAGGTGAAGAGTAACTATGGCTACACCTTC. This encodes CAISPGQVKSNYGYTF.

The gene calls are TRBV7-6 and TRBJ1-4; D perhaps matches TRBD1 (5 bases). This CDR3 has 14 amino acids. V was trimmed by 1 base and J by 6 bases, leaving 9 bases between them. Germline V gene data show CDR1 as SGHVS and CDR2 as FNYEAQ. CDR3 region: CASSLGGSYEKLFF. The CDR3 DNA reads as TGTGCCAGCAGCTTAGGGGGCTCGTATGAAAAACTGTTTTTT.

The rearrangement links TRBV7-6 to TRBJ2-5, with D possibly TRBD2 on 5 matching bases. Trimming took off 4 bases at V and 1 base at J, with 13 bases between the two ends. This CDR3 is built from 15 residues. Germline values: CDR1 SGHVS, CDR2 FNYEAQ. The CDR3 loop is CASSSVVRGQETQYF. CDR3 coding DNA: TGTGCCAGCAGCTCTGTCGTCCGGGGCCAAGAGACCCAGTACTTC. The full variable domain, completed using reference TRBV7-6 and TRBJ2-5, is GAGVSQSPRYKVTKRGQDVALRCDPISGHVSLYWYRQALGQGPEFLTYFNYEAQQDKSGLPNDRFSAERPEGSISTLTIQRTEQRDSAMYRCASSSVVRGQETQYFGPGTRLLVL.

This chain links TRBV27 with TRBJ2-2; D is possibly TRBD2 (5 bases). This CDR3 is built from 12 residues. Germline CDR1 is MNHEY and CDR2 is SMNVEV (reference sequence). Deletions cut 10 bases from V and 6 bases from J, with 12 bases between. This CDR3 is CATLAEAGELFF. The DNA for the CDR3 is TGTGCCACCCTTGCGGAGGCCGGGGAGCTGTTTTTT.

Of note for this clone: The junction and the germline gene differ at one end; a read error may be behind it. V is TRBV16 and J is TRBJ1-5; no clear D gene. The CDR3 is made up of 18 amino acids. Germline values: CDR1 KGHSY, CDR2 FQNENV. The CDR3 protein is CASRQFAVTNYSNQPQHF. CDR3 sequence (DNA): TGTGCCAGCAGACAATTTGCAGTGACTAATTATAGCAATCAGCCCCAGCATTTT.

The CDR3 sequence: CATVDSSYEQYF. In nucleotides, the CDR3 is TGTGCCACCGTGGACAGTTCCTACGAGCAGTACTTC. The chain has TRBV2 and TRBJ2-7; D possibly corresponds to TRBD1 (6 bases). Trimming cost V 10 bases and J 1 base, with 11 bases left between them. Germline V gene data show CDR1 as SNHLY and CDR2 as FYNNEI. The length of the CDR3 is 12 residues.

The rearrangement uses TRBV6-6 and TRBJ1-5, with D uncertain. V was pared by 7 bases and J by 9 bases, with 13 bases between. Germline loops: CDR1 MNHNY, CDR2 SVGAGI (reference sequence). The CDR3 sequence is 12 residues long. CDR3 amino acids: CASTLERSPQHF. In nucleotides, the CDR3 is TGTGCCAGCACCCTAGAACGTTCGCCCCAGCATTTT.

This clone was seen just once. The rearrangement uses TRBV7-3 and TRBJ2-7; 8 bases are shared with TRBD2. From germline, CDR1 is SGHTA and CDR2 FQGTGA. The CDR3 consists of 15 residues. V lost 0 bases and J lost 5; bases outside the gene matches: 6. The CDR3 DNA sequence: TGTGCCAGCAGCTTAACCGGGGGGGGACGAGACGAGCAGTACTTC. It is translated as CASSLTGGGRDEQYF.

This clone occurred once. This chain connects TRBV19 to TRBJ2-3; TRBD2 agrees at 9 bases. The V gene's germline CDR1 is LNHDA and CDR2 SQIVND (reference sequence). Losses at the gene ends were 4 bases for V and 3 bases for J; bases not matched to a gene: 5. The CDR3 covers 15 residues. The CDR3 nucleotides read TGTGCCAGTAGTAAGGGCGGGGGGGCTACAGATACGCAGTATTTT. Protein: CASSKGGGATDTQYF.

The rearrangement joins TRBV15 to TRBJ2-1; the D gene is possibly TRBD2 (5 bases). V lost 3 bases and J lost 0, with 15 bases in between. Germline lookup yields CDR1 LNHNV and CDR2 YYDKDF (reference sequence). The CDR3 totals 17 residues. The CDR3 here is CATSSLLLESSYNEQFF. CDR3 bases: TGTGCCACCAGCAGCCTCTTACTAGAATCCTCCTACAATGAGCAGTTCTTC.

The chain joins TRBV5-4 to TRBJ2-3, with 13 bases fitting TRBD2. Losses at the gene ends were 5 bases for V and 3 bases for J; bases not matched to a gene: 9. Looked up from germline, CDR1 is SGHNT and CDR2 is YYREEE (reference sequence). This CDR3 spans 17 amino acids. CDR3 in amino acids: CASRTGTSGEGTDTQYF. CDR3 bases: TGTGCCAGCAGGACCGGGACTAGCGGGGAAGGGACAGATACGCAGTATTTT.

The rearrangement uses TRBV21-1 and TRBJ2-7; TRBD2 was called by the table and not checked on the DNA. TRBV21-1 is a listed pseudogene. CDR3 length: 16 amino acids. For the CDR3, the DNA is TGTGCCAGCAGCAAAGCGCTTCGGACTAGCACCTACGAGCAGTACTTC. This gives the protein CASSKALRTSTYEQYF.

V gene TRBV30 combines with J gene TRBJ2-1; D is uncertain. V lost 1 base and J 1 base, leaving 8 bases between the germline ends. The CDR3 length is 14 residues. CDR1 and CDR2 from the germline V gene are GTSNPN and SVGIG (reference sequence). CDR3 coding DNA: TGTGCCTGGAGTGACGAGAGTTCCTACAATGAGCAGTTCTTC. Translating gives CAWSDESSYNEQFF. Using reference TRBV30 and TRBJ2-1 for the parts outside the CDR3, the full variable domain is SQTIHQWPATLVQPVGSPLSLECTVEGTSNPNLYWYRQAAGRGLQLLFYSVGIGQISSEVPQNLSASRPQDRQFILSSKKLLLSDSGFYLCAWSDESSYNEQFFGPGTRLTVL.

The V call is TRBV27, the J call TRBJ2-3, with TRBD2 identical over 10 bases. Germline lookup yields CDR1 MNHEY and CDR2 SMNVEV (reference sequence). The V segment lost 3 bases and the J segment 5 bases; nucleotides outside the gene matches: 14. The CDR3 extends over 18 amino acids. This CDR3 reads CASSLEGAIAGGGDTQYF. DNA of the CDR3: TGTGCCAGCAGTTTGGAGGGGGCGATAGCGGGGGGAGGAGATACGCAGTATTTT.

This clone appeared once. This chain connects TRBV7-9 to TRBJ2-1; 8 positions agree with TRBD2. The CDR3 is 11 residues long. Unmatched junction bases numbered 5, after V lost 11 bases and J lost 8 bases. CDR1 is SEHNR, CDR2 FQNEAQ, per germline (reference sequence). The CDR3: CAGSGGDEQFF. The CDR3 nucleotides are TGTGCCGGGAGCGGGGGCGATGAGCAGTTCTTC.

The V gene is TRBV7-2, the J gene TRBJ1-1; 11 nucleotides match TRBD1. Trimming cost V 3 bases and J 7 bases; bases outside gene matches: 7. The CDR3 extends over 15 amino acids. Germline V gene lookup returns CDR1 SGHTA and CDR2 FQGNSA. For the CDR3, the DNA is TGTGCCAGCAGCTTCGGGACAGGGGGAGTATTTGAAGCTTTCTTT. This encodes CASSFGTGGVFEAFF.

This sequence joins TRBV7-3 and TRBJ2-7; tentative D call: TRBD2 (6 bases). The germline V and J ends were trimmed by 4 bases and 2 bases, with 15 bases remaining between them. Germline values: CDR1 SGHTA, CDR2 FQGTGA. This CDR3 has 15 amino acids. The CDR3 DNA follows: TGTGCCAGCAGCTCACCGAGCGGGCCCACCTACGAGCAGTACTTC. Protein sequence: CASSSPSGPTYEQYF.

This chain links TRBV11-2 with TRBJ2-3, with D possibly TRBD2 on 6 matching bases. Germline CDR1 SGHAT, CDR2 FQNNGV. The CDR3 contains 14 residues. V shed 4 bases and J shed 2 bases, with 10 bases lying between them. The CDR3 nucleotides read TGTGCCAGCAGCTCCGGGGGATTCACAGATACGCAGTATTTT. It codes for CASSSGGFTDTQYF. The full variable domain, rest sourced from reference TRBV11-2 and TRBJ2-3, is EAGVAQSPRYKIIEKRQSVAFWCNPISGHATLYWYQQILGQGPKLLIQFQNNGVVDDSQLPKDRFSAERLKGVDSTLKIQPAKLEDSAVYLCASSSGGFTDTQYFGPGTRLTVL.

The chain combines TRBV2 with TRBJ1-5, with D maybe TRBD1 (5 bases). The V end was cut by 0 bases, the J end by 0 bases, with 6 bases between. Germline assignment: CDR1 SNHLY and CDR2 FYNNEI. This CDR3 contains 15 residues. This chain's CDR3 is CASSEATASNQPQHF. The CDR3, as DNA: TGTGCCAGCAGTGAAGCGACAGCTAGCAATCAGCCCCAGCATTTT.

This chain links TRBV6-6 with TRBJ1-5; D is unresolved. The CDR3 totals 16 residues. V lost 2 bases to trimming and J lost 0 bases, with 11 bases between them. Germline CDR1 is MNHNY and CDR2 is SVGAGI (reference sequence). CDR3 bases: TGTGCCAGCAGTTACCTCACCAGTGATAGCAATCAGCCCCAGCATTTT. Amino acid sequence: CASSYLTSDSNQPQHF.

The CDR3 spells CASMGLDRGPPVAEAFF. CDR3 nucleotide sequence: TGTGCCAGTATGGGACTAGACAGGGGGCCCCCCGTCGCTGAAGCTTTCTTT. The chain uses TRBV19 and TRBJ1-1, with TRBD1 matching over 10 bases. V lost 7 bases to trimming and J lost 6 bases; unmatched junction nucleotides: 17. Germline loops: CDR1 LNHDA, CDR2 SQIVND (reference sequence). The CDR3 contains 17 residues.

The V gene is TRBV5-4, the J gene TRBJ1-2; 7 nucleotides match TRBD1. V was pared by 0 bases and J by 8 bases, with 4 bases of the junction left unmatched. The CDR3 totals 13 residues. In germline, CDR1 is SGHNT, CDR2 YYREEE (reference sequence). The CDR3 here is CASSLDRGKGYTF. The CDR3 nucleotides are TGTGCCAGCAGCTTGGACAGGGGCAAGGGCTACACCTTC.

This chain uses TRBV9 with TRBJ2-7; possible D gene TRBD1, 5 bases. CDR3 length equals 14 residues. V lost 4 bases to trimming and J lost 2 bases, with 13 bases between them. Per germline, CDR1 SGDLS and CDR2 YYNGEE. This CDR3 is CASSPRQRPYEQYF. CDR3 DNA sequence: TGTGCCAGCAGCCCCCGACAGAGACCCTACGAGCAGTACTTC.

V is TRBV30 and J is TRBJ2-3, with TRBD2 matching over 8 bases. V lost 3 bases and J lost 6; bases outside the gene matches: 8. CDR1 and CDR2 (germline): GTSNPN, SVGIG (reference sequence). The CDR3 consists of 14 residues. The CDR3 loop is CAWRTGTRWDTQYF. CDR3 coding DNA: TGTGCCTGGAGAACCGGGACTAGGTGGGATACGCAGTATTTT.

V and J are TRBV27 and TRBJ2-1, with a tentative D call TRBD2 (5 bases). There are 15 residues in the CDR3. CDR1 is MNHEY, CDR2 SMNVEV, per germline (reference sequence). V gave up 3 bases and J gave up 5 bases, with 14 bases separating them. The CDR3 sequence: CASSFGVDGNNEQFF. In nucleotides, the CDR3 is TGTGCCAGCAGTTTCGGGGTCGACGGAAACAATGAGCAGTTCTTC.

The chain links TRBV6-6 to TRBJ1-1; D remains ambiguous. Per germline, CDR1 MNHNY and CDR2 SVGAGI (reference sequence). V lost 6 bases, J lost 1 base, and 15 bases lay in between. The CDR3 is 15 amino acids. The CDR3 loop is CASSPSSGGNTEAFF. DNA of the CDR3: TGTGCCAGCAGCCCCTCCTCAGGTGGGAACACTGAAGCTTTCTTT.